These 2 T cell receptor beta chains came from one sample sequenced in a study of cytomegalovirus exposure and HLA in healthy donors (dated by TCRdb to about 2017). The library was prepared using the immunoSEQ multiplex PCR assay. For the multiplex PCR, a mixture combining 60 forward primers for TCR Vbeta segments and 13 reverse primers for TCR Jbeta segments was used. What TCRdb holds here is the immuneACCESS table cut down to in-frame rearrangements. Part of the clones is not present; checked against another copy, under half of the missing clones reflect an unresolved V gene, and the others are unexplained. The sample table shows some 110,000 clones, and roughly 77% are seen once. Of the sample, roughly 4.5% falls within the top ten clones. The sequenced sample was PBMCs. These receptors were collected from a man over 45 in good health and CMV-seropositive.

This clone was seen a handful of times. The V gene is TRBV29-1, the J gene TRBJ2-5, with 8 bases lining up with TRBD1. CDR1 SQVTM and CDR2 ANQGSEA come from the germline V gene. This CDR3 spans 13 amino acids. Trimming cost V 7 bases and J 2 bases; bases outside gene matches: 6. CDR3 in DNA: TGCAGCGCACGGACAGGGACTCAAGAGACCCAGTACTTC. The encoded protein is CSARTGTQETQYF.

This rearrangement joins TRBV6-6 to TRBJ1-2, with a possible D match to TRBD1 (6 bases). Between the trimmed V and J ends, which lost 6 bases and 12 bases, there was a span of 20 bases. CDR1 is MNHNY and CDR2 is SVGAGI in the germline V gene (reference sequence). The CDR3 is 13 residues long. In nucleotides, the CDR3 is TGTGCCAGCAGCCTGGGGGCCTCTATGGCTAACACCTTC. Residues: CASSLGASMANTF.